These 27 T cell receptor beta chains were all obtained from the same sample, sequenced in a study of tumor-infiltrating lymphocytes in primary liver carcinoma. Priming with a constant-region primer yielded TCR beta cDNA from about 480 ng total RNA. Researchers made the TCR beta libraries by running three nested multiplex PCR rounds with slightly modified ARM-PCR. TRBV1-TRBV30 forward primers and a C-beta reverse primer were used in the first two PCR rounds, which each ran for 10 cycles. TCRdb re-derived calls from the multiplex PCR reads in MiXCR, one entry per CDR3 protein. Of tens of thousands of distinct CDR3 sequences in the sample, 71% were seen once. Each 20-30 mg portion of unsorted bulk tissue served as the source for co-extraction of RNA and DNA. The source material was liver tumor tissue from sampling region 5. The subset is: tumor region T5, tumor centre. These receptor sequences come from a man between 35 and 55 years old with primary liver carcinoma and hepatitis B virus infection.

This clonotype came up once. The gene calls are TRBV12-3 or TRBV12-4 and TRBJ1-2; no clear D gene. V gave up 5 bases and J gave up 3 bases, with 13 bases separating them. There are 14 residues in the CDR3. Here the CDR3 DNA reads TGTGCCAGCAGTCTAGACGGATCTGACTATGGCTACACCTTC. It codes for CASSLDGSDYGYTF.

In the case of this clonotype: A much larger clone differs from this one at a single base, so this may be a read error. The chain recombines TRBV10-2 with TRBJ2-5, with D possibly being TRBD2 (5 bases). The V gene lost 8 bases and the J gene lost 3 bases, with 16 bases spanning the gap. In germline, CDR1 is WSHSY, CDR2 SAAADI. The CDR3 is 14 amino acids. CDR3 in DNA: TGCGCCAGCTCACGAGGGAGTAGGGAAGAGACCCAGTACTTC. Amino acid sequence: CASSRGSREETQYF.

A remark on this clonotype: Without the conserved terminal phenylalanine or tryptophan, this CDR3 likely stems from a read error. The chain recombines TRBV6-1 with TRBJ2-5; the D is unclear. This CDR3 spans 13 amino acids. V lost 7 bases and J 4 bases, leaving 13 bases between the germline ends. The germline gives CDR1 MNHNS, CDR2 SASEGT. CDR3 nucleotides: TGTGCCAGCACCTTGCGCTGGGCAGAGACCCAGTACTCC. Its translation is CASTLRWAETQYS.

This clonotype has just a few counts. The chain is built from TRBV25-1 and TRBJ2-1, with D possibly TRBD1 on 5 matching bases. The CDR3 runs 14 residues. V lost 11 bases and J lost 8, with 22 bases in between. Germline CDR1 MGHDK, CDR2 SYGVNS. The CDR3 protein is CACNKGFEAHEQFF. The CDR3 nucleotides are TGTGCCTGCAATAAGGGGTTTGAGGCACATGAGCAGTTCTTC.

This clonotype occurred once. The V and J genes are TRBV19 and TRBJ2-1, with 7 nucleotides matching TRBD2. The V gene end was trimmed by 0 bases and the J gene end by 3 bases; junction bases not matched to a gene: 8. The CDR3 covers 17 residues. Germline CDR1 reads LNHDA; CDR2 reads SQIVND (reference sequence). Here the CDR3 reads CASSIDLTGGNYNEQFF. Here the CDR3 DNA reads TGTGCCAGTAGTATAGATTTGACGGGAGGTAACTACAATGAGCAGTTCTTC.

Comments on this clonotype: Here the CDR3 omits its conserved ending phenylalanine or tryptophan, so a read error is the likely source. The V call is TRBV6-1, the J call TRBJ2-1; 8 nucleotides agree with TRBD1. The CDR3 extends over 15 amino acids. CDR1 is MNHNS, CDR2 SASEGT, per germline. The CDR3 DNA follows: TGTGCTAGCAGCGAAGCTCTACAGGGGGTGGGTGAGCAGTTCTCC. Translating it yields CASSEALQGVGEQFS.

As regards this clonotype: An end of the junction differs from the germline gene, which may be a read error. This chain links TRBV7-8 with TRBJ2-3; maybe TRBD1 (5 bases). The CDR3 totals 15 residues. Germline CDR1 is SGHVS and CDR2 is FQNEAQ. The CDR3: CPSSPTVQSADTQYF. The CDR3 DNA is TGTCCCAGCAGCCCGACAGTCCAAAGCGCAGATACGCAGTATTTT.

This clonotype was picked up a small number of times. A read error may account for a junction end that differs from germline. This chain links TRBV2 with TRBJ2-5; D is undetermined. This CDR3 is built from 12 residues. Germline V lookup: CDR1 SNHLY, CDR2 FYNNEI. The CDR3 region has the DNA TGTTCCAGCAGTGAAGTAGGAGAGACCCAGTACTTC. Translated, it gives CSSSEVGETQYF.

The table lists this clonotype with many counts. This sequence joins TRBV6-5 and TRBJ2-1, with TRBD2 matching 9 bases. The CDR3 is made up of 15 amino acids. Germline CDR1 and CDR2: MNHEY and SVGAGI. V was pared by 1 base and J by 8 bases, with 6 bases of the junction left unmatched. CDR3 bases: TGTGCCAGCAGTTACTTCCCTAGCGGGACCTATGAGCAGTTCTTC. Translated: CASSYFPSGTYEQFF.

This clonotype has ten or more counts. The chain has TRBV6-6 and TRBJ2-1; TRBD2 matches at 8 bases. This CDR3 is 14 amino acids long. V was pared by 3 bases and J by 8 bases, with 6 bases of the junction left unmatched. Germline CDR1 and CDR2: MNHNY and SVGAGI (reference sequence). CDR3 coding DNA: TGTGCCAGCAGTTATATCGGGAGGGCCGATGAGCAGTTCTTC. Protein product: CASSYIGRADEQFF.

V gene TRBV12-3 or TRBV12-4 combines with J gene TRBJ1-6; TRBD1 might be the D (6 bases). Trimming shortened V by 8 bases and J by 13 bases, and 18 bases separated the two germline ends. The CDR3 has 13 amino acids. The CDR3 spells CASGQQGWEPLHF. In DNA, the CDR3 is TGTGCCAGCGGTCAACAGGGATGGGAGCCCCTCCACTTT.

For this clonotype: A read error may produce the germline difference seen at one junction end. This chain joins TRBV7-3 and TRBJ2-1, with no clear D. Germline V gives CDR1 SGHTA, CDR2 FQGTGA. There are 12 residues in the CDR3. CDR3 coding DNA: TGTGTCAGCAGCTTAAATGCAGAGGTGCAGTTCTTC. It translates to CVSSLNAEVQFF.

In its sample, this clonotype was seen many times. The chain couples TRBV14 to TRBJ1-6, with D maybe TRBD1 (5 bases). The V gene lost 3 bases and the J gene lost 6 bases, with 9 bases spanning the gap. The CDR3 has 14 amino acids. Germline V lookup: CDR1 SGHDN, CDR2 FVKESK. CDR3 bases: TGTGCCAGCAGCCAGTGGGGGGGTAATTCACCCCTCCACTTT. This translates into CASSQWGGNSPLHF. The complete variable domain, with remaining parts taken from reference TRBV14 and TRBJ1-6, reads EAGVTQFPSHSVIEKGQTVTLRCDPISGHDNLYWYRRVMGKEIKFLLHFVKESKQDESGMPNNRFLAERTGGTYSTLKVQPAELEDSGVYFCASSQWGGNSPLHFGNGTRLTVT.

Of note for this clonotype: A read error may account for a junction end that differs from germline. The chain employs TRBV7-9 and TRBJ2-3; D is ambiguous. The CDR3 totals 15 residues. Looked up from germline, CDR1 is SEHNR and CDR2 is FQNEAQ (reference sequence). CDR3: CASSLAGGSTVTQYF. The CDR3 DNA reads TGTGCCAGCAGCTTAGCCGGCGGTAGCACAGTTACGCAGTACTTT.

Concerning this clonotype: One end of the junction does not line up with germline, which may come from a read error. This sequence joins TRBV6-5 and TRBJ2-6; 7 bases agree with TRBD1. CDR3 size: 16 residues. The germline gives CDR1 MNHEY, CDR2 SVGAGI. The CDR3 DNA follows: TGTGCCAACAGGGCAGGGGACAGATCCGGGGTCAACTTCCTGACTTTC. As protein: CANRAGDRSGVNFLTF.

Regarding this clonotype: At one end, the junction sequence differs from germline, possibly due to a read error. The V gene is TRBV13, the J gene TRBJ1-1; D not certain. The CDR3 length is 12 residues. The V gene's germline CDR1 is PRHDT and CDR2 FYEKMQ (reference sequence). Here the CDR3 reads CASSLVCTEAIF. In DNA, the CDR3 is TGTGCCAGCAGCTTAGTCTGCACTGAAGCTATCTTT.

This clonotype appeared once. The chain couples TRBV5-1 to TRBJ2-2; the D gene is possibly TRBD2 (5 bases). This CDR3 is built from 14 residues. Trimming left V 0 bases short and J 14 bases short, with 17 bases between. The germline V gene encodes CDR1 SGHRS and CDR2 YFSETQ. CDR3 bases: TGCGCCAGCAGCTTGGGGGCGAACACCGGGGTTCTGTTTTTT. As protein: CASSLGANTGVLFF.

The chain couples TRBV19 to TRBJ2-2; 9 nucleotides match TRBD2. This CDR3 is 15 amino acids long. V shed 7 bases and J 2 bases; nucleotides not matched to a gene: 5. Germline V gives CDR1 LNHDA, CDR2 SQIVND (reference sequence). The CDR3 DNA reads as TGTGCCAGTACTCGGCTAGCGGGAAACACCGGGGAGCTGTTTTTT. This codes for CASTRLAGNTGELFF.

Concerning this clonotype itself: This likely comes from a read error, as the CDR3 has no conserved phenylalanine or tryptophan at its end. V is TRBV6-1 and J is TRBJ2-3; no reliable D call. Germline V lookup: CDR1 MNHNS, CDR2 SASEGT. The CDR3 has 16 amino acids. For the CDR3, the DNA is TGTGCCAGTAGTCAATTAACGGGTTTAACCACAGATATGCAGTATTAT. This gives the protein CASSQLTGLTTDMQYY.

Points on this clonotype: This CDR3 fails to terminate in the conserved phenylalanine or tryptophan, so it likely reflects a read error. The DNA is omitted, as the CDR3 cannot be located on it reliably, and the CDR3 follows TCRdb's listing. The chain joins TRBV13 to TRBJ1-2; no check of the table's D call, TRBD1, against the DNA was made. Germline V CDR1 and CDR2: PRHDT, FYEKMQ (reference sequence). Ends included, the CDR3 has 11 residues. The CDR3 spells CASSLGQGSTL.

This clonotype was found many times. This chain links TRBV24-1 with TRBJ2-2; TRBD1 matches 9 bases. CDR1 is KGHDR and CDR2 is SFDVKD in the germline V gene. This CDR3 contains 16 residues. With V trimmed by 5 bases and J by 4 bases, 7 bases remained unmatched. The CDR3 bases are TGTGCCACCAGTGCTGAGGGACAGGGTTCCACCGGGGAGCTGTTTTTT. This encodes CATSAEGQGSTGELFF.

The V gene is TRBV9, the J gene TRBJ2-2; D call uncertain. V lost 3 bases and J 5 bases, leaving 17 bases between the germline ends. The CDR3 runs 16 residues. The germline CDR1 and CDR2 sequences are SGDLS and YYNGEE. The CDR3 nucleotides are TGTGCCAGCAGCGAGAACCCCCTGCATGATACCGGGGAGCTGTTTTTT. Translating it yields CASSENPLHDTGELFF.

On this clonotype itself: This could be a read error, since a much larger clone is one nucleotide away. Written as DNA, the CDR3 is TGCAGTGCTAGTATCCACGGGACAGAGCCGAATGGCTACACCTTC. Encoded protein: CSASIHGTEPNGYTF. The V gene is TRBV20-1, the J gene TRBJ1-2, with 7 bases aligning to TRBD1. Germline CDR1 DFQATT, CDR2 SNEGSKA (reference sequence). With 3 bases clipped from V and 6 bases from J, the junction kept 13 bases outside the gene matches. The CDR3 runs 15 residues.

Notes on this clonotype: One junction end disagrees with the germline gene, perhaps due to a read error. The chain has TRBV12-3 or TRBV12-4 and TRBJ2-5, with no clear D. The CDR3 runs to 13 residues. CDR3 sequence reads: CASSRITKETQYF. The CDR3, as DNA: TGTGCCAGCAGCCGTATTACAAAAGAGACCCAATACTTC.

The V gene is TRBV20-1, the J gene TRBJ1-2, with a weak D call TRBD1 (6 bases). The V end was cut by 0 bases, the J end by 8 bases, with 10 bases between. CDR1 DFQATT and CDR2 SNEGSKA come from the germline V gene (reference sequence). The CDR3 has 12 residues. The CDR3 DNA is TGCAGTGCTAGAGAACAGGGTCACGGCTACACCTTC. This gives the protein CSAREQGHGYTF.

Concerning this clonotype: A junction boundary mismatches the germline segment, possibly from a read error. V and J are TRBV4-1 and TRBJ1-4; TRBD1 aligns across 10 bases. Per germline, CDR1 MGHRA and CDR2 YSYEKL. The CDR3 extends over 16 amino acids. CDR3 in DNA: TGCGCCAGCAACCAAGGGCCGGGGACAGGGGCACGAAAACTCTTTTTT. This encodes CASNQGPGTGARKLFF.

Comment on this clonotype: A much more abundant neighbour one base away suggests this may be a read error. The chain employs TRBV20-1 and TRBJ2-5; 8 bases match TRBD2. Germline CDR1 is DFQATT and CDR2 is SNEGSKA (reference sequence). This CDR3 has 15 residues. CDR3 sequence (DNA): TGCAGTGCTGGAGATAGTAGCGGGGTCCAAGAGACCCAGTACTTC. Encoded protein: CSAGDSSGVQETQYF.